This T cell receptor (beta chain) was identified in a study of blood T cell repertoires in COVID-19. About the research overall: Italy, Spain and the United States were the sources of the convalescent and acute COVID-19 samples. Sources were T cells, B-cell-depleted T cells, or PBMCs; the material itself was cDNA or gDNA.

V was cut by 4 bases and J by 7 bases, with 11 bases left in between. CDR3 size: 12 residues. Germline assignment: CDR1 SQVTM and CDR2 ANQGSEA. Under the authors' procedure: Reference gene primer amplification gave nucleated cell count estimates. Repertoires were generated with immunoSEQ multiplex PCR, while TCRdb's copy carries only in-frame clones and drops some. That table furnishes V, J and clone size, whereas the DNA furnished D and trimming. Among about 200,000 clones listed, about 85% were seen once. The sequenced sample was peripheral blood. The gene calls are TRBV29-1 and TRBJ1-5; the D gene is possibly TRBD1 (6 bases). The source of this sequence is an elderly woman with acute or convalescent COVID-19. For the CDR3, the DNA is TGCAGCGTTGCAACACAGGGACAGCCCCAGCATTTT. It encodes CSVATQGQPQHF.